The subject of this entry is one TCR beta chain. No cognate antigen has been identified for it. The read ends 3 residues shy of where the CDR3 ends; the end is completed using the germline J gene. Standard criteria, namely reduction of serum IgG, IgA and/or IgM below the normal range together with specific antibody deficiency, were applied for the diagnosis of CVID. A total of 40 to 50 subjects (approximately 15 female and 29 male; age range roughly 9 to 64 years, mean age about 40) were included in the CVID group. Predominantly Caucasian heritage was noted among both the CVID patients and the healthy controls. At the time of study participation, every CVID subject had been on replacement immunoglobulin therapy for at least one year. At blood collection, none of the CVID subjects was ill or on immunomodulatory or immunosuppressive medication. From each donor, roughly 4.5 to 8.5 ml of heparinized peripheral whole blood was collected. TCRbeta CDR3 repertoires were sequenced from genomic DNA of adults with common variable immune deficiency (CVID) and healthy adult controls. Diluted blood was density-centrifuged over Hypaque 1077 or Ficoll-Paque to isolate peripheral blood mononuclear cells. Genomic DNA was obtained from unsorted mononuclear cells through either Qiagen column purification or a centrifugation-based method.

This entry comes from a study of T cell clonality in common variable immunodeficiency (dated by TCRdb to between 2015 and 2017). Overall results and qualifications from the work: The authors noted that sequencing repertoires of T cell subpopulations would be needed to clarify what caused the increased clonality in CVID. Despite equal DNA input, controls averaged approximately 82,000 unique sequences per sample versus about 31,547 in CVID samples. TCRbeta clonality was higher in CVID subjects than in healthy controls (t-test p = 0.018), and the increase was most characteristic of about a third of subjects. CVID TCRbeta sequences reportedly showed fewer deletions and N-nucleotide insertions and lacked highly modified clones with 13 or more V deletions. Correlations between repertoire features and clinical complications were limited by patient heterogeneity within the CVID cohort. CVID subjects shared fewer TCRbeta clones with each other than healthy controls did (p < 0.0001).

Trimming takes 3 bases off V and 7 bases off J; junction bases not matched to a gene: 4. From the germline V gene, CDR1 is KGHSH and CDR2 is LQKENI. The CDR3, from cysteine to phenylalanine, totals 15 residues. Part of the CDR3 DNA is given, 36 bases translated from base 1. For sequencing input, CVID and control samples contributed equivalent amounts of genomic DNA. For every sample, a 60 bp segment covering the rearranged TCRbeta CDR3 region was amplified and then sequenced. The immunoSEQ assay, a bias-corrected multiplex PCR combined with high-throughput sequencing, was used to amplify TCRbeta. Concerning the study's data processing: Every unique nucleotide sequence was considered a clone and was annotated with V, D and J genes, copy number and frequency. Sequences were labeled productive if in frame, and non-productive if out of frame or containing stop codons. As previously described, Shannon's entropy was used to calculate clonality. The predicted amino acid sequences of productive clones were used to derive the mean CDR3 Kyte-Doolittle hydropathy. The R hclust function was used to hierarchically cluster scaled V gene usage with Manhattan distance and complete linkage. Sharing of clones by CDR3 amino acid sequence was evaluated by resampling 12 repertoires per group over 100 rounds. The repertoires were searched for approximately 70 published EBV-specific TCRbeta sequences and some 240 published CMV-specific TCRbeta sequences. After two CVID samples that produced fewer than 10,000 sequences were dropped from the analysis, 45 or so CVID repertoires remained. What TCRdb holds here is the immuneACCESS table cut down to in-frame rearrangements. Part of the clones is not present; checked against another copy, under half of the missing clones reflect an unresolved V gene, and the others are unexplained. D and trimming come from the DNA, and the V and J calls and clone size come from that table. In this sample, about 17,000 clones appear, none counted once only. The ten largest clones take up about 15% of the sample.

The chain is encoded by TRBV18 joined to TRBJ2-1, and TRBD1 aligns with 12 junction nucleotides. Material for sequencing was peripheral blood mononuclear cells. This TCR derives from a human donor with common variable immunodeficiency. CDR3 sequence: CASSPGTGGSNEQFF. CDR3 bases read: TGTGCCAGCTCACCTGGGACAGGGGGCTCGAATGAG.